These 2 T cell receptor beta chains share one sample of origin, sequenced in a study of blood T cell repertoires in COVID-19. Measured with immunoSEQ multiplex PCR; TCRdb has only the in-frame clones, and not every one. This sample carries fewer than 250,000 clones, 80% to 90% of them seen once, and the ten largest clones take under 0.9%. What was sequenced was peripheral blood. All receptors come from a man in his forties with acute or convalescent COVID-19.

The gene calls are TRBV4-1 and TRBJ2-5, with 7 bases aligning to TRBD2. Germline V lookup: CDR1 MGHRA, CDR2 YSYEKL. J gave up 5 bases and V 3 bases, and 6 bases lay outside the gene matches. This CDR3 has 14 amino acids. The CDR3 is CASSQASSGETQYF. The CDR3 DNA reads TGCGCCAGCAGCCAGGCCAGTAGCGGGGAGACCCAGTACTTC.

This chain's CDR3 is CASIQSTLAGGLFGTYEQYF. CDR3 bases: TGTGCCAGCATTCAATCTACCCTGGCGGGGGGATTGTTCGGAACCTACGAGCAGTACTTC. The V gene is TRBV2, the J gene TRBJ2-7; 8 bases are shared with TRBD2. This CDR3 comprises 20 residues. Per germline, CDR1 SNHLY and CDR2 FYNNEI. The ends lost 7 bases at V and 2 bases at J; junction bases unmatched: 25.